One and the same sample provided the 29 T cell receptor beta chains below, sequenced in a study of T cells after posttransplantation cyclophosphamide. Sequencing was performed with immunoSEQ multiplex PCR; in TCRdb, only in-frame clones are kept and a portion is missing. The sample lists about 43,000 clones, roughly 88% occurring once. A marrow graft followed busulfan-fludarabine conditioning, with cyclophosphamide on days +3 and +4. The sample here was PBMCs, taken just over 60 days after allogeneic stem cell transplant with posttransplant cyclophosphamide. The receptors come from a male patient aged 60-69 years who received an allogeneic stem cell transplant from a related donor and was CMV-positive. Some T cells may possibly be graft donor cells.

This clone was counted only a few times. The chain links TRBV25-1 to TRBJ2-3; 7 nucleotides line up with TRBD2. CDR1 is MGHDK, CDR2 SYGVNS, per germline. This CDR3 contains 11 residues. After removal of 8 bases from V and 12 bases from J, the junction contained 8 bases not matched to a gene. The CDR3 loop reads CASRTGGHQYF. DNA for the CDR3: TGTGCCAGCCGTACGGGAGGACACCAGTATTTT.

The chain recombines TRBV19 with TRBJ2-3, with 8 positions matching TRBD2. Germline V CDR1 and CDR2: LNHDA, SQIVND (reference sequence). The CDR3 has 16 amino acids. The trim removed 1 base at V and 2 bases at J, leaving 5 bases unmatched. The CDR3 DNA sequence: TGTGCCAGTAGTATAGGCAAGCGGGGGACCACAGATACGCAGTATTTT. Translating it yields CASSIGKRGTTDTQYF.

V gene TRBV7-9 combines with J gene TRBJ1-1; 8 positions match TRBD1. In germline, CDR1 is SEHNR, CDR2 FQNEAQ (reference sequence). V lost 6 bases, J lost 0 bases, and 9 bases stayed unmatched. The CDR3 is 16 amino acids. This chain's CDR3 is CASRKGTGGMNTEAFF. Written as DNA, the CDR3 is TGTGCCAGCAGGAAGGGGACAGGCGGGATGAACACTGAAGCTTTCTTT.

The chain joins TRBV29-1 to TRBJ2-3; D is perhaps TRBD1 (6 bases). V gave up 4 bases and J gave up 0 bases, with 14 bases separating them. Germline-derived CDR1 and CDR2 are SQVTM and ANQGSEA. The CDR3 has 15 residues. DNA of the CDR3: TGCAGCGTTGGGTACAGGGATCTTAGCACAGATACGCAGTATTTT. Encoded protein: CSVGYRDLSTDTQYF.

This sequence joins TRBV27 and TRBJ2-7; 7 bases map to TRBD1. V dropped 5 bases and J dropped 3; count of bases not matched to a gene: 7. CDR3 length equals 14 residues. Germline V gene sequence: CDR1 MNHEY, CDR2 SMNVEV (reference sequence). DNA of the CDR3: TGTGCCAGCAGTACGTCCCGGGACAGCTACGAGCAGTACTTC. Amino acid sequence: CASSTSRDSYEQYF.

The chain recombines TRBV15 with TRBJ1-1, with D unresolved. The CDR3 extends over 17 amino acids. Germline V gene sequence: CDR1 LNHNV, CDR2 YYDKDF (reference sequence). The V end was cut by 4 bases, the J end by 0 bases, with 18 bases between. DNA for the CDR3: TGTGCCACCAGCATGGGCCCCACAACTAGCATGAACACTGAAGCTTTCTTT. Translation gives CATSMGPTTSMNTEAFF.

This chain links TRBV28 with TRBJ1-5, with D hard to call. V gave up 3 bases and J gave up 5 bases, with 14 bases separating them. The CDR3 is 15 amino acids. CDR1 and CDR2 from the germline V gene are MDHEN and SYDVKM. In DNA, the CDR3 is TGTGCCAGCAGTTTCCGGGAAGTAGCCCATCAGCCCCAGCATTTT. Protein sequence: CASSFREVAHQPQHF.

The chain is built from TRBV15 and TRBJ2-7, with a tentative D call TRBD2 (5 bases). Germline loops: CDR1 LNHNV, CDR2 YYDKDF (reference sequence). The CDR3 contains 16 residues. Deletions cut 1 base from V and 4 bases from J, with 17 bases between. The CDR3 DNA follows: TGTGCCACCAGCAGAGGTCCCCCCCGGGGAACTTACGAGCAGTACTTC. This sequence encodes CATSRGPPRGTYEQYF.

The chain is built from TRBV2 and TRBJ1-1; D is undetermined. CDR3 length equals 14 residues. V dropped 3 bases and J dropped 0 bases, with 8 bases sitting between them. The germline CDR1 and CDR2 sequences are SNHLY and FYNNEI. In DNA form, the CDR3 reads TGTGCCAGCAGTGAGGAGAGAATGAACACTGAAGCTTTCTTT. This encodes CASSEERMNTEAFF.

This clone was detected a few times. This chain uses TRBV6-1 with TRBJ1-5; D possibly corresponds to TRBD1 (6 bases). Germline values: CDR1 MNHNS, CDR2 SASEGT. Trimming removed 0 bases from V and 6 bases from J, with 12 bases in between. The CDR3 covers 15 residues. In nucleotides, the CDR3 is TGTGCCAGCAGTGAAGCGAGCGGGGGGCGTCAGCCCCAGCATTTT. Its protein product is CASSEASGGRQPQHF.

In DNA form, the CDR3 reads TGCGCCAGCAGTACAAATTTCTACGAGCAGTACTTC. This sequence encodes CASSTNFYEQYF. This chain links TRBV5-1 with TRBJ2-7; D call uncertain. Looked up from germline, CDR1 is SGHRS and CDR2 is YFSETQ. With 5 bases removed from V and 3 bases from J, the gap between germline ends came to 9 bases. The CDR3 spans 12 residues.

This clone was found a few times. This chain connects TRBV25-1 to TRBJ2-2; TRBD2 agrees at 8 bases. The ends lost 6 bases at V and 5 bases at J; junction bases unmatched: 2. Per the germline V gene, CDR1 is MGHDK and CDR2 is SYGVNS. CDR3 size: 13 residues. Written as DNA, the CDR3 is TGTGCCAGCAGGGCTAGCGGGACCGGGGAGCTGTTTTTT. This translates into CASRASGTGELFF.

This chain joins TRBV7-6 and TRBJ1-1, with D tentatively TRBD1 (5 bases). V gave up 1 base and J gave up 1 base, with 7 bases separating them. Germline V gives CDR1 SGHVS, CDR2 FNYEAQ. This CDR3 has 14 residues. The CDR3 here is CASSLEGENTEAFF. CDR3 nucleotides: TGTGCCAGCAGCTTAGAAGGGGAGAACACTGAAGCTTTCTTT.

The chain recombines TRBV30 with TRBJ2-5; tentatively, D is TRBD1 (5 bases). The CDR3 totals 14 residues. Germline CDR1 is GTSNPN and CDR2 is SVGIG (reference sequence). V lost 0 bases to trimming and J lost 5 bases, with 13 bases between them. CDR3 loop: CAWSVDGARETQYF. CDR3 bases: TGTGCCTGGAGTGTAGATGGGGCGCGGGAGACCCAGTACTTC.

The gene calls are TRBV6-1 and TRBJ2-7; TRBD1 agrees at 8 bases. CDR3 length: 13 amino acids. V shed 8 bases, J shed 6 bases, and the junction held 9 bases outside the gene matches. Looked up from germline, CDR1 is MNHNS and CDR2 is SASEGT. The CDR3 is CASSSQGGFEQYV. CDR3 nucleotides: TGTGCCAGCTCGTCACAGGGGGGATTCGAGCAGTACGTC.

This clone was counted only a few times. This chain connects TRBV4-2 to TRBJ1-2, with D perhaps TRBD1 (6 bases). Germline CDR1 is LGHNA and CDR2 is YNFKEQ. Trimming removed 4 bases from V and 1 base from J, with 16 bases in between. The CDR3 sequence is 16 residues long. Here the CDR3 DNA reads TGTGCCAGCAGCCGCGACTTAGGGGGAGATAACTATGGCTACACCTTC. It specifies CASSRDLGGDNYGYTF.

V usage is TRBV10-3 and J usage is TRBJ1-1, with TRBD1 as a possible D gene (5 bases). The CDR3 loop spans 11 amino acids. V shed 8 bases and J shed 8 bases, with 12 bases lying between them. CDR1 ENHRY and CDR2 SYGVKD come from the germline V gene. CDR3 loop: CAIGRQGEAFF. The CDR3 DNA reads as TGTGCCATCGGGCGCCAGGGAGAAGCTTTCTTT.

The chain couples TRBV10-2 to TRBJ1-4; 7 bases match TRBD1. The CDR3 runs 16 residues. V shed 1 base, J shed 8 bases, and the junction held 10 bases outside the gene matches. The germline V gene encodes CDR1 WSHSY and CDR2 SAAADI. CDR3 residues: CASSEWPKGAPEKLFF. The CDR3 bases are TGCGCCAGCAGTGAGTGGCCCAAGGGGGCCCCGGAAAAACTGTTTTTT.

CDR3 in DNA: TGTGCCACCAGCATCCCACAGGGTCCAACCTACCTCACTGAAGCTTTCTTT. It yields the protein CATSIPQGPTYLTEAFF. The V gene is TRBV15, the J gene TRBJ1-1, with a tentative D call TRBD1 (6 bases). CDR3 size: 17 residues. V was cut by 4 bases and J by 4 bases, with 22 bases left in between. In germline, CDR1 is LNHNV, CDR2 YYDKDF (reference sequence).

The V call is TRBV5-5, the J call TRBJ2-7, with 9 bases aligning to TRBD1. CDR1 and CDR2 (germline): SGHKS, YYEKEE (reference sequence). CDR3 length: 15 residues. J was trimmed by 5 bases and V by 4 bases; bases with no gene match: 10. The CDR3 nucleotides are TGTGCCAGCAGCCAAACGGGACAGGGCCTCCACGAGCAGTACTTC. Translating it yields CASSQTGQGLHEQYF.

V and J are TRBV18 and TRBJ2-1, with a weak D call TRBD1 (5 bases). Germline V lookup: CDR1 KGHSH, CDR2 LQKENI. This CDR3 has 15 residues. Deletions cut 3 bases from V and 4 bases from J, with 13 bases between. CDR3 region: CASSPTSTAYNEQFF. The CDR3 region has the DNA TGTGCCAGCTCACCCACGTCGACAGCTTACAATGAGCAGTTCTTC.

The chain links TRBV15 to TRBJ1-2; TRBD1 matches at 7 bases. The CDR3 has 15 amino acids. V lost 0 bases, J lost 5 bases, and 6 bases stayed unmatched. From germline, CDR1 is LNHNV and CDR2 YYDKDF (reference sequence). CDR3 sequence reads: CATSRDRGTVYGYTF. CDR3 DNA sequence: TGTGCCACCAGCAGAGACCGAGGGACAGTTTATGGCTACACCTTC.

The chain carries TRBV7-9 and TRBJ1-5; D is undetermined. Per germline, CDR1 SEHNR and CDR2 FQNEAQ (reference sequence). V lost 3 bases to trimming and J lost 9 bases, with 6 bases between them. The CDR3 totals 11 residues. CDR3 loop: CASSFPGPQHF. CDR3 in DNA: TGTGCCAGCAGCTTTCCCGGGCCCCAGCATTTT.

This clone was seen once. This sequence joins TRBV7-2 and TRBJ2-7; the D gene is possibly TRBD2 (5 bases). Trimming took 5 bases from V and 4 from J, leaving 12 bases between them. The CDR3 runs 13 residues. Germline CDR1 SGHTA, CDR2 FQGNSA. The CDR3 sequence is CASSPGIYYEQYF. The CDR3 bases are TGTGCCAGCAGCCCGGGAATTTATTACGAGCAGTACTTC.

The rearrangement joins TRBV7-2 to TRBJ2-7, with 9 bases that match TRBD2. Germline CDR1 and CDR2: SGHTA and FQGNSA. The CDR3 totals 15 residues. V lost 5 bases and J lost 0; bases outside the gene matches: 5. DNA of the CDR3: TGTGCCAGCAGCAAGCGGGGGGCCACCTCCTACGAGCAGTACTTC. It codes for CASSKRGATSYEQYF.

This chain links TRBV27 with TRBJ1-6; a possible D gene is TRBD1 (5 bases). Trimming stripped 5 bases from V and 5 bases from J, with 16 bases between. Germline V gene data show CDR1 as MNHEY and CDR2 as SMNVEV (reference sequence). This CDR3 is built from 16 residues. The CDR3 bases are TGTGCCAGCAGTAACCGGGGGGGATTGAATAATTCACCCCTCCACTTT. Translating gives CASSNRGGLNNSPLHF.

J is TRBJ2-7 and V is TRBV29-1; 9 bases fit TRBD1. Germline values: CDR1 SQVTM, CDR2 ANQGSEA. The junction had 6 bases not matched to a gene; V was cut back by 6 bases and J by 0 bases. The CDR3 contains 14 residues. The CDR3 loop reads CSVIGQGSSYEQYF. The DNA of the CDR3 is TGCAGCGTGATTGGACAGGGGAGCTCCTACGAGCAGTACTTC.

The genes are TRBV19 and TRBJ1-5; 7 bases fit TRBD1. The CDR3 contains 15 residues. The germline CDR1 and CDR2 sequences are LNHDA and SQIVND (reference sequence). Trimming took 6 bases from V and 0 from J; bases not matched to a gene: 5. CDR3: CASRQGLYSNQPQHF. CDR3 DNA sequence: TGTGCCAGTAGACAGGGGCTATATAGCAATCAGCCCCAGCATTTT. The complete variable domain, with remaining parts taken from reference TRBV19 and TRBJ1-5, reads DGGITQSPKYLFRKEGQNVTLSCEQNLNHDAMYWYRQDPGQGLRLIYYSQIVNDFQKGDIAEGYSVSREKKESFPLTVTSAQKNPTAFYLCASRQGLYSNQPQHFGDGTRLSIL.

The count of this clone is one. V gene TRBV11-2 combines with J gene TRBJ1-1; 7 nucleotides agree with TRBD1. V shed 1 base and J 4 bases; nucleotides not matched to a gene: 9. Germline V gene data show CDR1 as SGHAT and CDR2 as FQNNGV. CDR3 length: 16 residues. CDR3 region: CASSLAAGGGFTEAFF. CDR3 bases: TGTGCCAGCAGCTTAGCGGCAGGGGGAGGTTTCACTGAAGCTTTCTTT.